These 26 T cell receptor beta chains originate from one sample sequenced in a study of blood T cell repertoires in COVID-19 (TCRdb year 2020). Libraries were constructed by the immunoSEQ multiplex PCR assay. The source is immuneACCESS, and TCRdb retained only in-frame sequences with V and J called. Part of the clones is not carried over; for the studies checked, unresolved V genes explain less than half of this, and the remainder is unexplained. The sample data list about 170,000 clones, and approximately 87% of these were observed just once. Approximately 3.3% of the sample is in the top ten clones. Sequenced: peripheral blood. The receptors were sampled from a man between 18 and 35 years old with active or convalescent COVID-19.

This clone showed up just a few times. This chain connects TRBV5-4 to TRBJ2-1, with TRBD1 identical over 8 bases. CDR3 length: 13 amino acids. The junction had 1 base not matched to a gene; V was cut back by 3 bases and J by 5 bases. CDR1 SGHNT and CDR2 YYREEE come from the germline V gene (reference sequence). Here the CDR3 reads CASSWDRNNEQFF. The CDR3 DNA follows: TGTGCCAGCAGCTGGGACAGGAACAATGAGCAGTTCTTC.

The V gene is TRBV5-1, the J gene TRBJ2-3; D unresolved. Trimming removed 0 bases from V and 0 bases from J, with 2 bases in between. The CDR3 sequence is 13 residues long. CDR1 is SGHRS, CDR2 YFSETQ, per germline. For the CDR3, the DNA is TGCGCCAGCAGCTTGGCTAGCACAGATACGCAGTATTTT. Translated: CASSLASTDTQYF.

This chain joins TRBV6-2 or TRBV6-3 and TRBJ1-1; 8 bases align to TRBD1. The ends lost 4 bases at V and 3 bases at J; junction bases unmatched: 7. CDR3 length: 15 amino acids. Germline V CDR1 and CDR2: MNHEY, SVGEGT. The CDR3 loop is CASSFTGGTYTEAFF. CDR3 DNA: TGTGCCAGCAGTTTTACAGGGGGGACCTACACTGAAGCTTTCTTT.

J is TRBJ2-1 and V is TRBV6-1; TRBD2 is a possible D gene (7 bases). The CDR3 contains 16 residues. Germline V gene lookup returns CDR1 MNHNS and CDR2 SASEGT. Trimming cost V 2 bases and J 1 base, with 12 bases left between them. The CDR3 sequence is CASSEKGGISYNEQFF. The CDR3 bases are TGTGCCAGCAGTGAAAAGGGGGGGATTTCCTACAATGAGCAGTTCTTC.

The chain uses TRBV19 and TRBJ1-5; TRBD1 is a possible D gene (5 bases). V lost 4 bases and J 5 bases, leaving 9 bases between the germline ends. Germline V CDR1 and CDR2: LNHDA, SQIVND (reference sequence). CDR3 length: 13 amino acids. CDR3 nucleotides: TGTGCCAGTAGTACAGGGTTACATCAGCCCCAGCATTTT. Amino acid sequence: CASSTGLHQPQHF.

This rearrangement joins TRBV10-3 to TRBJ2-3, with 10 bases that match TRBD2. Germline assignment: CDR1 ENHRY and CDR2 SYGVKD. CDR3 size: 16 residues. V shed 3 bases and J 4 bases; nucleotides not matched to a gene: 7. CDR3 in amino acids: CAISDRKRGGPDTQYF. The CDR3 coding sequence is TGTGCCATCAGTGACCGTAAGCGGGGGGGACCAGATACGCAGTATTTT.

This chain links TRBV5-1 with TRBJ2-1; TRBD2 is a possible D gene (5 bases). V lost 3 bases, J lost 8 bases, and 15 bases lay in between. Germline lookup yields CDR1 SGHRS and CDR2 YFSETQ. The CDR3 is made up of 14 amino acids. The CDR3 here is CASSSFLEADEQFF. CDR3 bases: TGCGCCAGCAGCTCCTTTTTGGAGGCTGATGAGCAGTTCTTC.

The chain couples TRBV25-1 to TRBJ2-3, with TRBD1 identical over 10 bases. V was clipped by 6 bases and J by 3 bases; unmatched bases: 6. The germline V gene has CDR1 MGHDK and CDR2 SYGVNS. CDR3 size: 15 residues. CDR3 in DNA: TGTGCCAGCAGCCCCGGGACAGGGGAGACAGATACGCAGTATTTT. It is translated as CASSPGTGETDTQYF.

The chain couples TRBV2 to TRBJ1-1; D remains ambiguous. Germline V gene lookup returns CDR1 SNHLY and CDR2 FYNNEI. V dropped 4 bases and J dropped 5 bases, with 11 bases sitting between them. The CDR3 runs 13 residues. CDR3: CASSVWSETEAFF. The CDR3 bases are TGTGCCAGCAGTGTATGGTCTGAGACTGAAGCTTTCTTT. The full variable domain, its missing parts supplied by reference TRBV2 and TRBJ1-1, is EPEVTQTPSHQVTQMGQEVILRCVPISNHLYFYWYRQILGQKVEFLVSFYNNEISEKSEIFDDQFSVERPDGSNFTLKIRSTKLEDSAMYFCASSVWSETEAFFGQGTRLTVV.

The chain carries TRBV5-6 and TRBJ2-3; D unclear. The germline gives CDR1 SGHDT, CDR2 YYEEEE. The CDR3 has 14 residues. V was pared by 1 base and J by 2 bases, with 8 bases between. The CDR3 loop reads CASSLRTATDTQYF. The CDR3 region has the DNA TGTGCCAGCAGCTTGAGAACAGCCACAGATACGCAGTATTTT.

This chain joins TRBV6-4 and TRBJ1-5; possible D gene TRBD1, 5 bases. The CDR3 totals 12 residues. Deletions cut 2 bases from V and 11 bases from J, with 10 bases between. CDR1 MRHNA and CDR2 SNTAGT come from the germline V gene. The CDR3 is CASSDPGGAQHF. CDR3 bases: TGTGCCAGCAGTGACCCCGGGGGGGCCCAGCATTTT.

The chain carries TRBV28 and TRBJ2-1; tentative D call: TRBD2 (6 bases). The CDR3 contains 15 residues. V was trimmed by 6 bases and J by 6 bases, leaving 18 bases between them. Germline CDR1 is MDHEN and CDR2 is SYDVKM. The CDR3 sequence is CASRSLGTYLNEQFF. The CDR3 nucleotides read TGTGCCAGCAGGAGCCTGGGGACTTACCTCAATGAGCAGTTCTTC. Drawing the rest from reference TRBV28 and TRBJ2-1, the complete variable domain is DVKVTQSSRYLVKRTGEKVFLECVQDMDHENMFWYRQDPGLGLRLIYFSYDVKMKEKGDIPEGYSVSREKKERFSLILESASTNQTSMYLCASRSLGTYLNEQFFGPGTRLTVL.

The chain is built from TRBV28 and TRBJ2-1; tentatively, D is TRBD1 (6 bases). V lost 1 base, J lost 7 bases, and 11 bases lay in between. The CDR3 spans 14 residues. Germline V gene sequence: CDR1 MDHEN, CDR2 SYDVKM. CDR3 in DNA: TGTGCCAGCAGTTTATTCAGGGGAATTAATGAGCAGTTCTTC. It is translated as CASSLFRGINEQFF.

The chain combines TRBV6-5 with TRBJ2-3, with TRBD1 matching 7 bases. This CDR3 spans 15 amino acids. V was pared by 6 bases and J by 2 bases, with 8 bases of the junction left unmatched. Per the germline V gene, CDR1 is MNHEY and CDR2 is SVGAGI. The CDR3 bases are TGTGCCAGCAGACTAACGGGACAGTACACAGATACGCAGTATTTT. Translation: CASRLTGQYTDTQYF.

In DNA, the CDR3 is TGTGCCTGGAGGCAGGGGGGCACTGAAGCTTTCTTT. It translates to CAWRQGGTEAFF. This chain links TRBV30 with TRBJ1-1, with 7 bases fitting TRBD1. V gave up 3 bases and J gave up 4 bases; unmatched junction bases: 2. Germline V gives CDR1 GTSNPN, CDR2 SVGIG (reference sequence). The CDR3 is 12 amino acids. Drawing the rest from reference TRBV30 and TRBJ1-1, the complete variable domain is SQTIHQWPATLVQPVGSPLSLECTVEGTSNPNLYWYRQAAGRGLQLLFYSVGIGQISSEVPQNLSASRPQDRQFILSSKKLLLSDSGFYLCAWRQGGTEAFFGQGTRLTVV.

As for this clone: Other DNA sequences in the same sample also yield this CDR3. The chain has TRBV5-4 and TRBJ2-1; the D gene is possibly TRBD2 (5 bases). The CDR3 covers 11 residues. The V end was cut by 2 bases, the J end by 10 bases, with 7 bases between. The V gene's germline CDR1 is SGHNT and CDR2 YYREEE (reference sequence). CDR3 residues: CASSFPGEQFF. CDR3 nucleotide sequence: TGTGCCAGCAGCTTCCCGGGGGAGCAGTTCTTC.

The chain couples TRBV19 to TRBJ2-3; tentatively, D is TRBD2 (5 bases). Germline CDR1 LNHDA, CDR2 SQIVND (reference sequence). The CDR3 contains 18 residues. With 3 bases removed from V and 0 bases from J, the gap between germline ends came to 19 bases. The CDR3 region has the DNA TGTGCCAGTAGTATTTTCCGGGGAGCAGCCATTAGCACAGATACGCAGTATTTT. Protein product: CASSIFRGAAISTDTQYF.

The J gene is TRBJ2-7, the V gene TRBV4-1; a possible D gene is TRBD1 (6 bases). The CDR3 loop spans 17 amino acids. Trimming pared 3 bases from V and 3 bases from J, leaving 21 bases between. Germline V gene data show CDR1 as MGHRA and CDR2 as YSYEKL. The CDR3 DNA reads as TGCGCCAGCAGCCAGTTCGGGATGACAGGACCCGACTACGAGCAGTACTTC. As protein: CASSQFGMTGPDYEQYF.

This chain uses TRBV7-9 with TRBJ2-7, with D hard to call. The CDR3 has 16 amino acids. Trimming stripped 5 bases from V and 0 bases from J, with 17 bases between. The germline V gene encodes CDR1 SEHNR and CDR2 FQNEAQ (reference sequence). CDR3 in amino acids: CASSIPTNLLSYEQYF. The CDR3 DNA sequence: TGTGCCAGCAGCATCCCAACTAACCTACTCTCCTACGAGCAGTACTTC.

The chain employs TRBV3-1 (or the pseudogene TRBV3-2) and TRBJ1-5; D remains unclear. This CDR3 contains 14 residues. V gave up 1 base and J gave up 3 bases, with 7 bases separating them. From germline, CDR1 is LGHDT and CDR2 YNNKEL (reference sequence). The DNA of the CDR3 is TGTGCCAGCAGCCAAGGTCCCGTCAATCAGCCCCAGCATTTT. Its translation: CASSQGPVNQPQHF.

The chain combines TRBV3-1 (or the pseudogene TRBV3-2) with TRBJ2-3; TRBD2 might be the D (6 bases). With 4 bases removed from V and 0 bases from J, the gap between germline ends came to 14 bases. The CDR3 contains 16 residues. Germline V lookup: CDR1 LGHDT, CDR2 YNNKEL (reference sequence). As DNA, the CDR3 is TGTGCCAGCAGCCTCCCCGGGGGACCTAGCACAGATACGCAGTATTTT. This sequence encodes CASSLPGGPSTDTQYF.

CDR3 protein: CASTGGFQSYEQYV. Written as DNA, the CDR3 is TGTGCCAGCACAGGGGGCTTTCAATCCTACGAGCAGTACGTC. The chain combines TRBV6-5 with TRBJ2-7; 8 bases map to TRBD1. With 7 bases clipped from V and 1 base from J, the junction kept 6 bases outside the gene matches. Germline V gives CDR1 MNHEY, CDR2 SVGAGI. This CDR3 contains 14 residues.

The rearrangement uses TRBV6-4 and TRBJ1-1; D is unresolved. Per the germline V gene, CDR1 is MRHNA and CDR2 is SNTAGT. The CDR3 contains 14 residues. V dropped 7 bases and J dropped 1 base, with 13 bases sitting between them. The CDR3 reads CASTPAPGNTEAFF. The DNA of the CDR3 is TGTGCCAGCACCCCAGCACCGGGGAACACTGAAGCTTTCTTT.

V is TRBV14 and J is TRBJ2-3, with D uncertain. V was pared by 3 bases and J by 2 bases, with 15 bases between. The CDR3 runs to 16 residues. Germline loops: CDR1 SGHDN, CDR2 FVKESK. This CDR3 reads CASSHLQAIDTDTQYF. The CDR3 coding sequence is TGTGCCAGCAGCCATTTGCAGGCCATCGACACAGATACGCAGTATTTT.

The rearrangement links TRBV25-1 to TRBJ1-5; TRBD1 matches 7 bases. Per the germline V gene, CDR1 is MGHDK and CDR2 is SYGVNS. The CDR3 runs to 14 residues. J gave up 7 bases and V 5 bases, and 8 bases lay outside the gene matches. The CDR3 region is CASSIPGGRQPQHF. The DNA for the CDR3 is TGTGCCAGCAGTATCCCAGGGGGTAGGCAGCCCCAGCATTTT.

CDR3 DNA: TGTGCCATCCGCGGGCCCCTGAACACTGAAGCTTTCTTT. Translated: CAIRGPLNTEAFF. The chain links TRBV19 to TRBJ1-1; D call uncertain. The germline V gene has CDR1 LNHDA and CDR2 SQIVND (reference sequence). V dropped 10 bases and J dropped 0 bases, with 12 bases sitting between them. This CDR3 is built from 13 residues.